The sequence of this TCR beta chain was determined in a study of CD8+CD57+ T cells in acquired aplastic anemia. General study points: Common to patients and controls were twenty-nine CD8+ CDR3 sequences.

TCR beta VDJ and CDR3 profiling used genomic DNA as template. TCRdb re-derived calls from the reads in MiXCR, one entry per CDR3 protein. The sample lists under 350,000 distinct CDR3 sequences; under 65% were seen once. The CDR3 totals 15 residues. Trimming took off 0 bases at V and 7 bases at J, with 16 bases between the two ends. The germline gives CDR1 MGHRA, CDR2 YSYEKL. To note about this clonotype: What it recognizes is unknown.

Previously, flow cytometry had revealed CD8+CD57+ cell expansion in the patients chosen for sequencing. This receptor was obtained from a human donor with aplastic anemia. This chain uses TRBV4-1 with TRBJ2-7; D unclear. The specimen was sorted CD4+, CD8+, or CD8+CD57+ T cells (not recorded which) from PBMCs. CDR3 sequence: CASSQENSPQEEQYF. The CDR3 nucleotides read TGCGCCAGCAGCCAAGAGAATAGTCCTCAGGAGGAGCAGTACTTC.